Listed here are 11 T cell receptor beta chains from one sample, sequenced in a study of chemoradiotherapy in HPV16-positive cancers. Sequencing was performed with immunoSEQ multiplex PCR; in TCRdb, only in-frame clones are kept and a portion is missing. Among around 40,000 clones, approximately 73% were seen once, and the ten largest hold approximately 5.4%. Source: blood, taken from a patient who underwent chemoradiotherapy. The receptors were sampled from a human donor with HPV-associated anogenital cancer.

Only a few counts were recorded for this clone. The chain employs TRBV27 and TRBJ1-1; D possibly corresponds to TRBD1 (6 bases). From germline, CDR1 is MNHEY and CDR2 SMNVEV (reference sequence). V shed 2 bases and J shed 5 bases, with 21 bases lying between them. This CDR3 is built from 17 residues. CDR3 protein: CASSLRVTGRARTEAFF. CDR3 bases: TGTGCCAGCAGTTTACGGGTCACAGGGAGGGCCAGGACTGAAGCTTTCTTT.

This chain connects TRBV6-5 to TRBJ1-2; TRBD1 aligns across 7 bases. The V gene end was trimmed by 5 bases and the J gene end by 7 bases; junction bases not matched to a gene: 7. The germline CDR1 and CDR2 sequences are MNHEY and SVGAGI. This CDR3 is 13 amino acids long. CDR3 in amino acids: CASSRTGDSGYTF. The CDR3 region has the DNA TGTGCCAGCAGTAGAACAGGGGATTCTGGCTACACCTTC.

V and J are TRBV4-3 and TRBJ1-5; D unresolved. The V and J ends lost 0 bases and 2 bases respectively, with 8 bases between them. The germline V gene has CDR1 LGHNA and CDR2 YSLEER. CDR3 length equals 15 residues. The CDR3 protein is CASSQEWRGNQPQHF. The CDR3 DNA is TGCGCCAGCAGCCAAGAGTGGAGGGGCAATCAGCCCCAGCATTTT.

This clone turned up a few times. The chain combines TRBV2 with TRBJ2-7; the D is unclear. There are 12 residues in the CDR3. The V gene's germline CDR1 is SNHLY and CDR2 FYNNEI. V was clipped by 6 bases and J by 0 bases, with 6 bases between them. CDR3 DNA sequence: TGTGCCAGCAGGGTTTTCTCCTACGAGCAGTACTTC. This codes for CASRVFSYEQYF.

The chain couples TRBV19 to TRBJ1-2; D gene ambiguous. The germline CDR1 and CDR2 sequences are LNHDA and SQIVND (reference sequence). The CDR3 covers 14 residues. The V gene lost 0 bases and the J gene lost 4 bases, with 9 bases spanning the gap. CDR3 sequence reads: CASSIEGQGYGYTF. The CDR3 DNA sequence: TGTGCCAGTAGTATAGAAGGGCAAGGCTATGGCTACACCTTC.

V and J are TRBV5-1 and TRBJ2-7; 7 positions agree with TRBD1. This CDR3 has 16 residues. Germline-derived CDR1 and CDR2 are SGHRS and YFSETQ. With 0 bases clipped from V and 1 base from J, the junction kept 7 bases outside the gene matches. CDR3: CASSLASTGKSYEQYF. Here the CDR3 DNA reads TGCGCCAGCAGCTTGGCCTCGACAGGGAAGTCCTACGAGCAGTACTTC.

The gene calls are TRBV18 and TRBJ1-1; D is ambiguous. The CDR3 has 14 amino acids. The V end lost 0 bases, the J end lost 10 bases, and 15 bases lay between the germline ends. Germline loops: CDR1 KGHSH, CDR2 LQKENI. CDR3 sequence (DNA): TGTGCCAGCTCACCACCAGGACCCTTTCGAGGAGCTTTCTTT. Encoded protein: CASSPPGPFRGAFF.

This clone was seen a handful of times. The chain recombines TRBV30 with TRBJ1-2; a possible D gene is TRBD1 (5 bases). The CDR3 covers 13 residues. Looked up from germline, CDR1 is GTSNPN and CDR2 is SVGIG (reference sequence). The V end was cut by 2 bases, the J end by 6 bases, with 13 bases between. This chain's CDR3 is CAWSPLGPHGYTF. The CDR3 DNA reads TGTGCCTGGAGTCCGCTGGGACCCCATGGCTACACCTTC.

This chain links TRBV4-1 with TRBJ1-4; D gene ambiguous. Germline CDR1 and CDR2: MGHRA and YSYEKL. V lost 0 bases and J lost 7, with 9 bases in between. This CDR3 region has 14 residues. CDR3 DNA sequence: TGCGCCAGCAGCCAAGAGGTACAACGTGAAAAACTGTTTTTT. Protein sequence: CASSQEVQREKLFF.

This chain uses TRBV6-1 with TRBJ1-1; TRBD1 agrees at 10 bases. From germline, CDR1 is MNHNS and CDR2 SASEGT. The CDR3 is 15 amino acids. V lost 4 bases to trimming and J lost 4 bases; unmatched junction nucleotides: 6. The CDR3 is CASSGSGTGATEAFF. In DNA form, the CDR3 reads TGTGCCAGCAGTGGATCCGGGACAGGGGCCACTGAAGCTTTCTTT.

This clone was seen a single time. The chain employs TRBV11-3 and TRBJ1-5; D remains ambiguous. CDR3 length: 12 amino acids. Trimming pared 1 base from V and 7 bases from J, leaving 5 bases between. The germline CDR1 and CDR2 sequences are SGHNT and YENEEA. CDR3 sequence (DNA): TGTGCCAGCAGCTTAGGGGAACAGCCCCAGCATTTT. It specifies CASSLGEQPQHF.